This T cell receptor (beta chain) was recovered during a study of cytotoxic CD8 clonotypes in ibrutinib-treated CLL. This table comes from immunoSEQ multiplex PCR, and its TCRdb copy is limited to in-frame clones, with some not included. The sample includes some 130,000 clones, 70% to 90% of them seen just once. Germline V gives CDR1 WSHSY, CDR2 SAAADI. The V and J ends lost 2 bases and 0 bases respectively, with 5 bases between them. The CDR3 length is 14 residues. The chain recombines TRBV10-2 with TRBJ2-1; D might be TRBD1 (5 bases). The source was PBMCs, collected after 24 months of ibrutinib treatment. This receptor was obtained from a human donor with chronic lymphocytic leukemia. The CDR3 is CASSETGSYNEQFF. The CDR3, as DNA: TGCGCCAGCAGTGAGACAGGCTCCTACAATGAGCAGTTCTTC.